These 20 T cell receptor beta chains were sequenced from one sample in a study of T cell repertoires in cytomegalovirus infection. MiXCR, run by TCRdb on the reads, gives a single entry per CDR3 protein. The data show 650,000 to 900,000 distinct CDR3 sequences, with 25% to 35% seen just once and approximately 14% held by the top ten. What these receptors recognize is not known. This specimen consisted of cultured CD8+ T cells from PBMCs, obtained from culture after CMV antigen stimulation. These receptors all stem from a human donor in good health (CMV status not recorded). Some clones in this sample may be carry-over from other donors' samples.

This clonotype was counted ten times or more. V gene TRBV19 combines with J gene TRBJ2-1; 7 positions agree with TRBD2. V dropped 0 bases and J dropped 3; count of bases not matched to a gene: 5. In germline, CDR1 is LNHDA, CDR2 SQIVND (reference sequence). The CDR3 is 16 amino acids. The DNA of the CDR3 is TGTGCCAGTAGTATAGACCAGCGGGGTCACTACAATGAGCAGTTCTTC. Protein: CASSIDQRGHYNEQFF.

V gene TRBV6-6 combines with J gene TRBJ1-1, with D possibly being TRBD1 (6 bases). The germline V and J ends were trimmed by 4 bases and 5 bases, with 17 bases remaining between them. From germline, CDR1 is MNHNY and CDR2 SVGAGI (reference sequence). This CDR3 has 15 residues. CDR3 in DNA: TGTGCCAGCAGTTTCCTCAGGGGATTGGGGACTGAAGCTTTCTTT. It encodes CASSFLRGLGTEAFF.

The genes are TRBV6-5 and TRBJ2-2; D call uncertain. V dropped 0 bases and J dropped 3 bases, with 14 bases sitting between them. The V gene's germline CDR1 is MNHEY and CDR2 SVGAGI. There are 17 residues in the CDR3. CDR3 amino acids: CASSYSTQRRDTGELFF. In DNA form, the CDR3 reads TGTGCCAGCAGTTACTCGACCCAACGACGGGACACCGGGGAGCTGTTTTTT.

This clonotype has ten or more counts. V gene TRBV6-4 combines with J gene TRBJ2-1; 8 bases are shared with TRBD2. The germline CDR1 and CDR2 sequences are MRHNA and SNTAGT. The CDR3 runs to 13 residues. Losses at the gene ends were 4 bases for V and 6 bases for J; bases not matched to a gene: 2. Here the CDR3 DNA reads TGTGCCAGCAGTGCCGGGACTAGCAATGAGCAGTTCTTC. Its translation is CASSAGTSNEQFF.

This clonotype was detected ten times or more. V and J are TRBV7-9 and TRBJ1-1; D uncertain. Looked up from germline, CDR1 is SEHNR and CDR2 is FQNEAQ (reference sequence). V was shortened by 1 base and J by 2 bases, with 8 bases between the two germline ends. The CDR3 contains 14 residues. The CDR3 is CASSLGAHNTEAFF. CDR3 nucleotides: TGTGCCAGCAGCTTAGGAGCTCATAACACTGAAGCTTTCTTT.

J is TRBJ1-5 and V is TRBV12-3 or TRBV12-4, with D uncertain. The length of the CDR3 is 13 residues. Deletions cut 3 bases from V and 3 bases from J, with 6 bases between. The chain's CDR3 is CASSFAHNQPQHF. The CDR3 bases are TGTGCCAGCAGTTTTGCCCACAATCAGCCCCAGCATTTT.

This chain joins TRBV7-6 and TRBJ2-5, with 7 bases matching TRBD1. CDR1 and CDR2 from the germline V gene are SGHVS and FNYEAQ. The junction had 10 bases not matched to a gene; V was cut back by 5 bases and J by 7 bases. The length of the CDR3 is 14 residues. CDR3: CASSPTGFRGTQYF. CDR3 DNA: TGTGCCAGCAGCCCGACAGGGTTCAGGGGGACCCAGTACTTC.

This clonotype was seen more than once but under ten times. The rearrangement joins TRBV6-2 or TRBV6-3 to TRBJ2-2; D may correspond to TRBD1 or TRBD2 (6 bases each). Trimming took off 7 bases at V and 3 bases at J, with 21 bases between the two ends. CDR1 is MNHEY and CDR2 is SVGEGT in the germline V gene. This CDR3 is built from 17 residues. The CDR3 DNA reads TGTGCCAGCACAACCTTGAGGGGGGAACATTACACCGGGGAGCTGTTTTTT. It specifies CASTTLRGEHYTGELFF.

V is TRBV20-1 and J is TRBJ2-5; 7 bases align to TRBD2. The CDR3 loop spans 15 amino acids. CDR1 and CDR2 from the germline V gene are DFQATT and SNEGSKA (reference sequence). The V segment lost 2 bases and the J segment 3 bases; nucleotides outside the gene matches: 9. CDR3 sequence (DNA): TGCAGTGCTAGATTCCGGGGGGATGATAAAGAGACCCAGTACTTC. Protein sequence: CSARFRGDDKETQYF.

This chain uses TRBV29-1 with TRBJ2-5; maybe TRBD2 (5 bases). V was shortened by 4 bases and J by 0 bases, with 6 bases between the two germline ends. Germline V CDR1 and CDR2: SQVTM, ANQGSEA. The CDR3 sequence is 12 residues long. CDR3 DNA: TGCAGCGTTGGGGAGTACCAAGAGACCCAGTACTTC. Residues: CSVGEYQETQYF.

There are a few counts of this clonotype. The chain carries TRBV7-9 and TRBJ2-1; a possible D gene is TRBD1 (6 bases). From germline, CDR1 is SEHNR and CDR2 FQNEAQ (reference sequence). The CDR3 is made up of 15 amino acids. The ends were cut back, 7 bases at V and 9 bases at J, with 22 bases in the middle. The CDR3 loop is CASTPQGIGEIEQFF. The CDR3 nucleotides read TGTGCCAGCACCCCTCAGGGGATTGGAGAAATTGAGCAGTTCTTC.

The chain couples TRBV10-3 to TRBJ2-3; 10 nucleotides match TRBD2. V lost 10 bases, J lost 4 bases, and 5 bases stayed unmatched. Germline V gene sequence: CDR1 ENHRY, CDR2 SYGVKD. CDR3 length: 13 amino acids. DNA for the CDR3: TGTGCCAGTAAGCGGGGGGGCCCAGATACGCAGTATTTT. Translated, it gives CASKRGGPDTQYF.

This chain uses TRBV14 with TRBJ1-1, with no clear D. Germline V gives CDR1 SGHDN, CDR2 FVKESK. This CDR3 region has 14 residues. V was cut by 0 bases and J by 1 base, with 6 bases left in between. The CDR3 DNA reads as TGTGCCAGCAGCCAAGAGGCTGCGAACACTGAAGCTTTCTTT. Translation: CASSQEAANTEAFF.

This clonotype was recorded only once. The chain has TRBV19 and TRBJ1-5; D unclear. The CDR3 extends over 9 amino acids. V was cut by 11 bases and J by 7 bases, with 6 bases left in between. CDR1 and CDR2 (germline): LNHDA, SQIVND (reference sequence). CDR3 region: CAVGQPQHF. DNA of the CDR3: TGTGCCGTGGGCCAGCCCCAGCATTTT.

The table lists this clonotype with many counts. The V and J genes are TRBV7-8 and TRBJ1-1; D not resolved. V lost 2 bases to trimming and J lost 1 base, with 5 bases between them. The CDR3 runs to 13 residues. The V gene's germline CDR1 is SGHVS and CDR2 FQNEAQ. The CDR3 is CASSLFENTEAFF. The CDR3 DNA sequence: TGTGCCAGCAGCTTATTTGAGAACACTGAAGCTTTCTTT.

The J gene is TRBJ1-1, the V gene TRBV7-2, with D possibly being TRBD1 (6 bases). The CDR3 consists of 13 residues. Between the trimmed V and J ends, which lost 8 bases and 4 bases, there was a span of 14 bases. The germline V gene encodes CDR1 SGHTA and CDR2 FQGNSA. In DNA form, the CDR3 reads TGTGCCAGCGCTTATACAGGGAGCACTGAAGCTTTCTTT. Encoded protein: CASAYTGSTEAFF. Using reference TRBV7-2 and TRBJ1-1 for the parts outside the CDR3, the full variable domain is GAGVSQSPSNKVTEKGKDVELRCDPISGHTALYWYRQSLGQGLEFLIYFQGNSAPDKSGLPSDRFSAERTGGSVSTLTIQRTQQEDSAVYLCASAYTGSTEAFFGQGTRLTVV.

The CDR3: CAISEIAGTYEQYF. The CDR3 region has the DNA TGTGCCATCAGTGAGATAGCGGGAACCTACGAGCAGTACTTC. This chain joins TRBV10-3 and TRBJ2-7; TRBD2 matches 8 bases. Germline V gene sequence: CDR1 ENHRY, CDR2 SYGVKD. Trimming at V came to 2 bases and at J to 2 bases, leaving 2 bases not matched to a gene. The CDR3 loop spans 14 amino acids.

This clonotype has only a few counts. This sequence joins TRBV9 and TRBJ2-1; 8 bases are shared with TRBD2. The CDR3 spans 15 residues. The germline CDR1 and CDR2 sequences are SGDLS and YYNGEE. J lost 4 bases, V lost 0 bases, and 3 bases had no gene match. The CDR3 reads CASSVVAGRYNEQFF. CDR3 coding DNA: TGTGCCAGCAGCGTAGTAGCGGGGCGGTACAATGAGCAGTTCTTC.

This clonotype has just a few counts. The gene calls are TRBV12-3 or TRBV12-4 and TRBJ2-7, with 8 bases lining up with TRBD1. The CDR3 has 15 residues. With 4 bases clipped from V and 1 base from J, the junction kept 6 bases outside the gene matches. This CDR3 is CASSSMGQDSYEQYF. CDR3 nucleotides: TGTGCCAGCAGTTCGATGGGACAGGATTCCTACGAGCAGTACTTC.

This clonotype has at least ten counts. The chain carries TRBV6-6 and TRBJ1-4; TRBD1 agrees at 9 bases. The germline V gene has CDR1 MNHNY and CDR2 SVGAGI (reference sequence). Unmatched junction bases numbered 7, after V lost 8 bases and J lost 3 bases. This CDR3 has 15 residues. CDR3 bases: TGTGCCAGCCACAGGGGGCGGTTAGCTAATGAAAAACTGTTTTTT. It codes for CASHRGRLANEKLFF.